This TCR beta chain was obtained from a study of response to subunit inactivated influenza vaccine. About this clonotype: Its antigen is not identified.

Study-level points and caveats: Authors suggested few new T cells are recruited by each seasonal influenza vaccination.

TCRdb redid the calling of the RT-PCR reads with MiXCR, one entry per CDR3 protein. The sample has roughly 160,000 distinct CDR3 sequences, about a tenth seen once. The CDR3 sequence is 16 residues long. Unmatched junction bases numbered 10, after V lost 1 base and J lost 5 bases. Germline CDR1 reads MGHRA; CDR2 reads YSYEKL. This TCR derives from a man aged 50-59 years who received an inactivated influenza vaccine. The chain joins TRBV4-1 to TRBJ1-1; TRBD1 agrees at 7 bases. The sequencing here drew on non-naive T cells sorted from PBMCs, taken 45 days after vaccination. The CDR3 DNA sequence: TGCGCCAGCAGCCAAGTTTATAGGGGGCCGGGGACTGAAGCTTTCTTT. Its protein product is CASSQVYRGPGTEAFF.